This passage covers 21 T cell receptor beta chains from one sample sequenced in a study of T cell responses to AZD1222 COVID-19 vaccine. TCRdb's copy holds only in-frame clones and misses some; the assay was immunoSEQ multiplex PCR. The top ten hold around 7.1% of the sample, which has 60,000 to 100,000 clones, 90% to 95% seen once. This material consisted of peripheral blood, taken on day 0 of MenACWY control vaccination. The receptors shown here come from an adult in good health.

As regards this clone: An end of the junction does not agree with germline; a read error may underlie this. The V gene is TRBV7-3, the J gene TRBJ2-2, with 8 bases that match TRBD1. This CDR3 has 15 residues. The germline CDR1 and CDR2 sequences are SGHTA and FQGTGA. CDR3 sequence reads: CASSLTTGAVGELFF. DNA for the CDR3: TGTGCCAGCAGCCTAACGACAGGGGCGGTCGGGGAGCTGTTTTTT.

The CDR3 coding sequence is TGTGCCAGAAGCTTGGTTAGCGGGGGAGAAGAGACCCAGTACTTC. It is translated as CARSLVSGGEETQYF. V is TRBV5-3 and J is TRBJ2-5; TRBD2 matches at 9 bases. TRBV5-3 is an ORF, and what it does is uncertain. This CDR3 is built from 15 residues. The ends lost 0 bases at V and 3 bases at J; junction bases unmatched: 3.

This chain joins TRBV6-5 and TRBJ2-3, with unresolved D. This CDR3 is built from 13 residues. Germline lookup yields CDR1 MNHEY and CDR2 SVGAGI. V was shortened by 6 bases and J by 5 bases, with 12 bases between the two germline ends. CDR3 in amino acids: CASRTPLEDTQYF. The CDR3 nucleotides read TGTGCCAGCAGGACCCCGCTCGAAGATACGCAGTATTTT.

The rearrangement uses TRBV29-1 and TRBJ2-2, with a weak D call TRBD1 (5 bases). This CDR3 spans 13 amino acids. CDR1 is SQVTM and CDR2 is ANQGSEA in the germline V gene. V gave up 4 bases and J gave up 5 bases, with 11 bases separating them. The CDR3 DNA follows: TGCAGCGTTGCCTGGGGCAATACCGGGGAGCTGTTTTTT. Its translation is CSVAWGNTGELFF.

This chain joins TRBV5-4 and TRBJ2-3; a weak D match, TRBD2 (5 bases). V dropped 0 bases and J dropped 5 bases, with 7 bases sitting between them. The CDR3 contains 13 residues. The germline V gene encodes CDR1 SGHNT and CDR2 YYREEE (reference sequence). The CDR3 here is CASSLDGVDTQYF. As DNA, the CDR3 is TGTGCCAGCAGCTTGGACGGGGTAGATACGCAGTATTTT.

For the CDR3, the DNA is TGTGCCAGCAGTGAGACAAATCTGAACACTGAAGCTTTCTTT. Translating it yields CASSETNLNTEAFF. The V gene is TRBV7-9, the J gene TRBJ1-1; D remains ambiguous. Germline-derived CDR1 and CDR2 are SEHNR and FQNEAQ (reference sequence). Trimming shortened V by 6 bases and J by 0 bases, and 11 bases separated the two germline ends. This CDR3 comprises 14 residues.

This chain joins TRBV28 and TRBJ1-4; D possibly corresponds to TRBD1 (5 bases). V shed 2 bases and J shed 2 bases, with 12 bases lying between them. The CDR3 runs 16 residues. In germline, CDR1 is MDHEN, CDR2 SYDVKM. CDR3 in amino acids: CASSLERGPTNEKLFF. CDR3 sequence (DNA): TGTGCCAGCAGTTTAGAACGGGGACCTACTAATGAAAAACTGTTTTTT. The variable domain in full, completed from reference TRBV28 and TRBJ1-4, reads DVKVTQSSRYLVKRTGEKVFLECVQDMDHENMFWYRQDPGLGLRLIYFSYDVKMKEKGDIPEGYSVSREKKERFSLILESASTNQTSMYLCASSLERGPTNEKLFFGSGTQLSVL.

The V and J genes are TRBV7-9 and TRBJ1-6; D is uncertain. Per the germline V gene, CDR1 is SEHNR and CDR2 is FQNEAQ (reference sequence). Trimming took off 3 bases at V and 6 bases at J, with 9 bases between the two ends. This CDR3 has 14 residues. The CDR3 nucleotides are TGTGCCAGCAGCTTGCGGAGCCGTAATTCACCCCTCCACTTT. It encodes CASSLRSRNSPLHF.

This sequence joins TRBV3-1 (or the pseudogene TRBV3-2) and TRBJ1-6, with 8 bases matching TRBD1. The junction had 4 bases not matched to a gene; V was cut back by 4 bases and J by 2 bases. The CDR3 is 16 amino acids. Germline V gene sequence: CDR1 LGHDT, CDR2 YNNKEL (reference sequence). The CDR3, as DNA: TGTGCCAGCAGCCCCGGACAGGGCACCTATAATTCACCCCTCCACTTT. Translated, it gives CASSPGQGTYNSPLHF.

The chain joins TRBV18 to TRBJ1-6; D is ambiguous. CDR1 is KGHSH, CDR2 LQKENI, per germline. The CDR3 loop spans 16 amino acids. The V end was cut by 4 bases, the J end by 0 bases, with 10 bases between. CDR3 DNA sequence: TGTGCCAGCTCACTACTCGACGGCTCCTATAATTCACCCCTCCACTTT. Its translation: CASSLLDGSYNSPLHF.

V is TRBV5-1 and J is TRBJ2-3, with TRBD2 matching over 12 bases. In germline, CDR1 is SGHRS, CDR2 YFSETQ. The CDR3 loop spans 15 amino acids. J was trimmed by 5 bases and V by 4 bases; bases with no gene match: 5. In DNA form, the CDR3 reads TGCGCCAGCAGCCACCGGACTAGCGGGGTAGATACGCAGTATTTT. Translated: CASSHRTSGVDTQYF.

This clone was observed a single time. The rearrangement uses TRBV5-6 and TRBJ2-1; D is undetermined. Germline assignment: CDR1 SGHDT and CDR2 YYEEEE. V dropped 3 bases and J dropped 9 bases, with 13 bases sitting between them. The CDR3 totals 13 residues. The DNA for the CDR3 is TGTGCCAGCAGCTGGCGATCTAAGGGTGAGCAGTTCTTC. This codes for CASSWRSKGEQFF.

The chain uses TRBV28 and TRBJ2-7, with 9 bases aligning to TRBD1. Germline V lookup: CDR1 MDHEN, CDR2 SYDVKM. The CDR3 consists of 14 residues. V lost 3 bases and J lost 4; bases outside the gene matches: 4. CDR3 protein: CASSFTGGRYEQYF. The CDR3 DNA sequence: TGTGCCAGCAGTTTTACAGGGGGCCGATACGAGCAGTACTTC.

The chain is built from TRBV2 and TRBJ2-3, with 14 bases aligning to TRBD2. This CDR3 is 18 amino acids long. Unmatched junction bases numbered 8, after V lost 4 bases and J lost 2 bases. CDR1 is SNHLY, CDR2 FYNNEI, per germline. The CDR3 here is CASSGRRLAGGITDTQYF. DNA for the CDR3: TGTGCCAGCAGTGGAAGAAGACTAGCGGGGGGGATCACAGATACGCAGTATTTT.

The V call is TRBV5-1, the J call TRBJ2-5; 9 bases match TRBD2. V shed 0 bases and J 1 base; nucleotides not matched to a gene: 10. In germline, CDR1 is SGHRS, CDR2 YFSETQ. The CDR3 is 18 amino acids. For the CDR3, the DNA is TGCGCCAGCAGCTTGGTGACTAGCGGAGGGGGGATCCAAGAGACCCAGTACTTC. It yields the protein CASSLVTSGGGIQETQYF. Using reference TRBV5-1 and TRBJ2-5 for the parts outside the CDR3, the full variable domain is KAGVTQTPRYLIKTRGQQVTLSCSPISGHRSVSWYQQTPGQGLQFLFEYFSETQRNKGNFPGRFSGRQFSNSRSEMNVSTLELGDSALYLCASSLVTSGGGIQETQYFGPGTRLLVL.

This rearrangement joins TRBV21-1 to TRBJ2-2; TRBD2 is the table's D call and was not checked against the DNA. TRBV21-1 is classified as a pseudogene. The CDR3 extends over 15 amino acids. CDR3 region: CASSKVWCDTGELFF. In DNA form, the CDR3 reads TGTGCCAGCAGCAAAGTGTGGTGCGACACCGGGGAGCTGTTTTTT.

The chain combines TRBV7-3 with TRBJ2-3; D remains unclear. This CDR3 has 13 residues. Germline V gene data show CDR1 as SGHTA and CDR2 as FQGTGA. With 8 bases removed from V and 1 base from J, the gap between germline ends came to 10 bases. CDR3 region: CASGPTGTDTQYF. CDR3 nucleotides: TGTGCCAGCGGACCCACGGGCACAGATACGCAGTATTTT.

V and J are TRBV14 and TRBJ1-2, with D unresolved. CDR1 and CDR2 from the germline V gene are SGHDN and FVKESK. V lost 1 base, J lost 7 bases, and 16 bases lay in between. This CDR3 comprises 15 residues. The CDR3 bases are TGTGCCAGCAGCCAAGCCGGAGGACGGATTGTTGGCTACACCTTC. This gives the protein CASSQAGGRIVGYTF. Supplemented by reference TRBV14 and TRBJ1-2, the full variable domain reads EAGVTQFPSHSVIEKGQTVTLRCDPISGHDNLYWYRRVMGKEIKFLLHFVKESKQDESGMPNNRFLAERTGGTYSTLKVQPAELEDSGVYFCASSQAGGRIVGYTFGSGTRLTVV.

V and J are TRBV7-2 and TRBJ1-1; D is ambiguous. CDR1 and CDR2 (germline): SGHTA, FQGNSA. Between the trimmed V and J ends, which lost 5 bases and 2 bases, there was a span of 9 bases. The CDR3 loop spans 13 amino acids. CDR3 bases: TGTGCCAGCAGCCGTGACCAAAACACTGAAGCTTTCTTT. Translation: CASSRDQNTEAFF.

The chain employs TRBV30 and TRBJ2-3, with TRBD2 matching 7 bases. Trimming at V came to 7 bases and at J to 6 bases, leaving 13 bases not matched to a gene. The CDR3 has 14 residues. CDR1 is GTSNPN, CDR2 SVGIG, per germline (reference sequence). CDR3 nucleotide sequence: TGTGCCTTAACCCGGGACCAGGGAGGGGATACGCAGTATTTT. Its translation is CALTRDQGGDTQYF.

The V gene is TRBV7-8, the J gene TRBJ1-5; 7 bases map to TRBD1. Germline CDR1 SGHVS, CDR2 FQNEAQ. J was trimmed by 5 bases and V by 2 bases; bases with no gene match: 6. CDR3 length: 15 amino acids. CDR3 DNA: TGTGCCAGCAGCTTATTCGGCGACAGGGATCAGCCCCAGCATTTT. Its translation: CASSLFGDRDQPQHF.